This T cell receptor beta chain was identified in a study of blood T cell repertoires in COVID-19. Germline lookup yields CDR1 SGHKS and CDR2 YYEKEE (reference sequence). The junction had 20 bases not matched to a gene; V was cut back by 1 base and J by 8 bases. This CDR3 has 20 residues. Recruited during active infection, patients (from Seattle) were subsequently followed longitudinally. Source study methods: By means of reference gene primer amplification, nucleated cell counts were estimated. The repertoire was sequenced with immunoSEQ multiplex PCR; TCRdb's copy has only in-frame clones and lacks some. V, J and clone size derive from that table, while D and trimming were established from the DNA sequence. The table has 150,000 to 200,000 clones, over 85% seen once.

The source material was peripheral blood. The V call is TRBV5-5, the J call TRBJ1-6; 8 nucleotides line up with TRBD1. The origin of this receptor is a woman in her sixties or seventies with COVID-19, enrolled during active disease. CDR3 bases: TGTGCCAGCAGCTTGCGGATCAGACAGGGGCCAGGGGTGGTTGATTCACCCCTCCACTTT. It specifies CASSLRIRQGPGVVDSPLHF.